The table lists the clone carrying this T cell receptor beta chain with many counts. The antigen is not known. They built TCR cDNA with 5'RACE template switching, a step that put in a universal primer site and UMIs. TCRdb re-called the 5' RACE reads with MiXCR, one entry per CDR3 protein. This sample has hundreds of thousands of distinct CDR3 sequences; roughly 5.2% occur once, and the top ten carry 2.5% to 4%. This sample is drawn from a study of T cells after yellow fever vaccination. Study results and limitations: Peak timing came faster in the weaker secondary response, day 5 versus 15. Among all clonotypes, a small share was observed in both CD4 and CD8 compartments. Among primary-vaccination clones, most reappeared after the booster, at roughly 96% for CD4 and roughly 90% for CD8.

The sequences come from CD4+ T cells sorted from PBMCs, collected on the day of the yellow fever booster vaccination. This sequence originates from a man aged 18 to 35 who received the YFV17D yellow fever vaccine.

The CDR3 here is CASSPRQDRDEKLFF. The CDR3 DNA sequence: TGTGCCAGCTCACCACGCCAGGACCGAGATGAAAAACTGTTTTTT. The rearrangement uses TRBV18 and TRBJ1-4; D is ambiguous. Germline values: CDR1 KGHSH, CDR2 LQKENI. The CDR3 is 15 amino acids. V dropped 1 base and J dropped 6 bases, with 12 bases sitting between them.